This T cell receptor (beta chain) was profiled in a study of T cells in localized non-small cell lung cancer (dated by TCRdb to the early 2020s). Broadly, across the study: T cell repertoires of approximately 250 early-stage NSCLC patients were analyzed, with tumors being compared against uninvolved tumor-adjacent lungs. All 250 or so NSCLC patients in the cohort were treatment-naive and had localized lung tumors that were resected. NSCLC patients had a mean age of roughly 66 years, and fewer than 150 were male and nearly 110 female.

At diagnosis, tumor, uninvolved tumor-adjacent lung and peripheral blood were collected and then preserved as a mix of FFPE and fresh-frozen material. For TCR repertoire profiling, blood samples were analyzed as peripheral blood mononuclear cells. Beyond this particular receptor, the publication reports: Longer overall survival was associated with higher T cell density in blood, whereas shorter survival was associated with higher clonality in adjacent lung. Because multi-region sequencing of the tumors was not done, intratumor heterogeneity could not be ruled out. Because the study design was exploratory, TCR variables were selected using unadjusted p-values without false-discovery rate correction. A median of approximately 55 of the top 100 tumor clones were detected in paired uninvolved adjacent lung, and around 27 of these tumor clones were also found among the top 100 clones of the paired uninvolved adjacent lung. Uninvolved tumor-adjacent lung showed the highest T cell clonality, higher than tumor, which suggests more focused antigenic responses in the uninvolved tumor-adjacent lung.

The immunoSEQ Assay was used to sequence TCR beta CDR3 regions from DNA. In the paper's pipeline: To compute T cell density, TCR beta template counts were normalized to usable DNA, which was estimated by amplifying housekeeping genes. Richness was estimated using the preseqR package, with extrapolation to 400,000 templates for PBMC samples and to 120,000 templates for tissue samples. Clonality was defined as one minus Pielou's evenness. Differential abundance testing on productive amino-acid clonotypes, with a minimum total count of 5 and an alpha of 0.1, was used to identify tissue-enriched TCRs. The Jaccard Index and the Morisita Overlap Index were used to quantify repertoire overlap between compartments. TCR beta CDR3s were clustered by GLIPH together with public tetramer-defined viral CDR3s, and at least three viral sequences plus V-gene enrichment were required for viral motifs. TCRdb re-hosts the immuneACCESS table, in-frame sequences only. Its copies lack some clones; in the studies checked, an unresolved V gene accounts for under half of them, and the cause for the rest is not known. That table furnishes V, J and clone size, whereas the DNA furnished D and trimming. Across this sample there are 65,000 to 80,000 clones, with roughly 83% seen only once. Approximately 1.2% of the sample belongs to the ten largest clones.

Measured from the cysteine to the phenylalanine, the CDR3 is 14 residues long. The read is trimmed to its CDR3 DNA, 42 bases read in frame from base 1. The trim is 5 bases for V and 7 bases for J, with a gap of 14 bases between the germline ends. From the germline V gene (reference sequence), CDR1 is LNHNV and CDR2 is YYDKDF. Notes on this clone: Which antigen it targets is not known. No base quality values were provided; no much bigger clone lies one nucleotide off.

The chain is encoded by TRBV15 joined to TRBJ1-4; a weak D assignment points to TRBD1 (5 bases agree). This sample comprised peripheral blood, obtained before any cancer treatment. This receptor was obtained from an older female donor with stage I lung adenocarcinoma. This receptor carries the CDR3 CATSGGGKGEKLFF. Here is the DNA: TGTGCCACCAGCGGGGGGGGAAAAGGTGAAAAACTGTTTTTT.